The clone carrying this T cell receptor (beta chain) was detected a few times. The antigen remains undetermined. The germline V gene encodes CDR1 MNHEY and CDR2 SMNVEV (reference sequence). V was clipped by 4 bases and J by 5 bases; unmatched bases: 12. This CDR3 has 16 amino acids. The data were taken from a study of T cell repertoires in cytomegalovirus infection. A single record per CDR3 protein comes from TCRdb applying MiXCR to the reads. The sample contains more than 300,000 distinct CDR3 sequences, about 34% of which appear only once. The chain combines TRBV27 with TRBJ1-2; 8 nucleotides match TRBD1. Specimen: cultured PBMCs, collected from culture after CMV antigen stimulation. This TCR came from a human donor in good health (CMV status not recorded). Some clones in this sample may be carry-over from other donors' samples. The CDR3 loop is CASSSGRQGFYYGYTF. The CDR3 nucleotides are TGTGCCAGCAGTTCAGGACGACAGGGGTTTTATTATGGCTACACCTTC.